This TCR beta chain was recovered during a study of blood T cells in healthy people across ages. Each sample yielded at least 6 micrograms of PBMC total RNA. The use of a sample-barcoded 5' primer and a J-beta primer mix characterized a second PCR of roughly 6 to 12 cycles. Each cDNA molecule was tagged by a template-switch adaptor with 12 random nucleotides. TCRdb fed the 5' RACE reads into MiXCR, producing one record per CDR3 protein. The sample lists 850,000 to 950,000 distinct CDR3 sequences; 25% to 30% were seen once. Study-wide findings and caveats: Comparison with aged donors showed that long-lived donors had more naive CD4+ cells and higher diversity.

In its sample, this clonotype was seen many times. As yet, its antigen is unknown. This CDR3 comprises 12 residues. V was pared by 7 bases and J by 5 bases, with 11 bases between. Germline loops: CDR1 MDHEN, CDR2 SYDVKM. This TCR was recovered from a woman of 80 years or more in good health. The chain couples TRBV28 to TRBJ2-5, with a weak D call TRBD2 (6 bases). The source material was blood. As DNA, the CDR3 is TGTGCCAGCAACCCTGCGGGGGAGACCCAGTACTTC. Amino acids: CASNPAGETQYF. The whole variable domain, filled in from reference TRBV28 and TRBJ2-5, reads DVKVTQSSRYLVKRTGEKVFLECVQDMDHENMFWYRQDPGLGLRLIYFSYDVKMKEKGDIPEGYSVSREKKERFSLILESASTNQTSMYLCASNPAGETQYFGPGTRLLVL.